This TCR beta chain was sequenced in a study of CD8+ T cells in alopecia areata. Turning to the study itself: Treatment with tofacitinib (6 to 18 months) was followed by 6 months off drug. Study-wide results and caveats: Clonality exceeded that of normal scalp in lesional scalp, most notably in alopecia totalis/universalis.

TCR sequencing used cDNA made by reverse transcription of extracted RNA. Assay: immunoSEQ multiplex PCR; the TCRdb copy retains only in-frame clones and omits some. Of some 130,000 clones listed, more than 40% were seen once; the top ten hold roughly 20%. The junction had 8 bases not matched to a gene; V was cut back by 6 bases and J by 7 bases. The CDR3 consists of 14 residues. Germline V gives CDR1 MNHEY, CDR2 SVGAGI. About this clone: As yet, its antigen is unknown.

Collected material from alopecia areata patients comprised lesional scalp punch biopsies and peripheral blood. Material: CD8+ T cells sorted from blood, obtained at week 0. The clonotype comes from a human donor with alopecia areata. The gene calls are TRBV6-5 and TRBJ1-5; TRBD1 matches 8 bases. The CDR3 DNA reads TGTGCCAGCAGCCCCCAGGGGGCGAACCAGCCCCAGCATTTT. It codes for CASSPQGANQPQHF.